The 10 T cell receptor beta chains given below trace back to one sample, sequenced in a study of shared clonotypes between healthy human individuals. This table comes from immunoSEQ multiplex PCR, and its TCRdb copy is limited to in-frame clones, with some not included. This repertoire shows over a million clones, around 74% found once; its top ten account for 1.2% to 1.5%. Sequencing used memory CD4+ T cells sorted from blood. Subset noted: CD45RA-negative fraction. The receptors here all came from a man between 18 and 29 years old in good health.

This rearrangement joins TRBV7-2 to TRBJ2-2; TRBD2 might be the D (5 bases). The germline V gene encodes CDR1 SGHTA and CDR2 FQGNSA. The CDR3 covers 15 residues. Trimming removed 6 bases from V and 1 base from J, with 12 bases in between. The CDR3 here is CASRPTGGNTGELFF. CDR3 sequence (DNA): TGTGCCAGCAGACCGACCGGAGGGAACACCGGGGAGCTGTTTTTT.

The gene calls are TRBV4-2 and TRBJ2-7; perhaps TRBD2 as D (6 bases). Deletions cut 4 bases from V and 6 bases from J, with 16 bases between. CDR3 size: 14 residues. CDR1 LGHNA and CDR2 YNFKEQ come from the germline V gene. The CDR3 nucleotides are TGTGCCAGCAGCCCAGGGACTGGGTCCCGCGAGCAGTACTTC. As protein: CASSPGTGSREQYF.

The rearrangement uses TRBV5-1 and TRBJ2-6; no definite D call. The length of the CDR3 is 14 residues. V was trimmed by 6 bases and J by 0 bases, leaving 7 bases between them. In germline, CDR1 is SGHRS, CDR2 YFSETQ. The CDR3 sequence is CASKQSSGANVLTF. CDR3 in DNA: TGCGCCAGCAAGCAGAGCTCTGGGGCCAACGTCCTGACTTTC.

The J gene is TRBJ2-6, the V gene TRBV11-3; weak D call: TRBD2 (6 bases). The V and J ends lost 3 bases and 2 bases respectively, with 8 bases between them. The germline gives CDR1 SGHNT, CDR2 YENEEA. The CDR3 has 15 residues. The CDR3 DNA reads as TGTGCCAGCAGCTTCGGAGGGACTGGGGCCAACGTCCTGACTTTC. Amino acids: CASSFGGTGANVLTF.

The V gene is TRBV6-5, the J gene TRBJ2-7, with D hard to call. CDR3 size: 10 residues. Trimming pared 11 bases from V and 1 base from J, leaving 6 bases between. The germline CDR1 and CDR2 sequences are MNHEY and SVGAGI. CDR3 DNA sequence: TGTGCCCGCGGATCCTACGAGCAGTACTTC. Protein sequence: CARGSYEQYF.

The V call is TRBV30, the J call TRBJ1-2, with D unresolved. V lost 4 bases and J 0 bases, leaving 12 bases between the germline ends. The CDR3 covers 14 residues. Germline V CDR1 and CDR2: GTSNPN, SVGIG (reference sequence). The CDR3 spells CAWTLDGSNYGYTF. CDR3 DNA sequence: TGTGCCTGGACATTAGACGGATCTAACTATGGCTACACCTTC.

This chain connects TRBV5-4 to TRBJ2-3, with 10 bases that match TRBD2. The CDR3 runs to 17 residues. Per the germline V gene, CDR1 is SGHNT and CDR2 is YYREEE (reference sequence). V lost 4 bases to trimming and J lost 4 bases; unmatched junction nucleotides: 12. Here the CDR3 DNA reads TGTGCCAGCAGCGAGGGGTCTAGCGGGAGTATCTCAGATACGCAGTATTTT. Protein sequence: CASSEGSSGSISDTQYF.

The chain has TRBV5-1 and TRBJ2-7, with D perhaps TRBD1 (6 bases). The CDR3 totals 15 residues. Germline CDR1 SGHRS, CDR2 YFSETQ. V lost 5 bases and J 0 bases, leaving 15 bases between the germline ends. CDR3 coding DNA: TGCGCCAGCAGAGCCCTACAGGGACCCTCCTACGAGCAGTACTTC. This sequence encodes CASRALQGPSYEQYF.

With respect to this clone: Distinct nucleotide sequences in the sample also encode this CDR3. The rearrangement joins TRBV30 to TRBJ1-6, with D possibly matching TRBD1 (5 bases). CDR1 is GTSNPN, CDR2 SVGIG, per germline (reference sequence). The length of the CDR3 is 13 residues. V lost 0 bases to trimming and J lost 8 bases, with 8 bases between them. The CDR3 here is CAWSVGRDSPLHF. The CDR3 bases are TGTGCCTGGAGTGTCGGCAGGGATTCACCCCTCCACTTT.

A single count supports this clone. The CDR3 coding sequence is TGTGCCAGCAGCTTTACCGGGACAGGCAATCAGCCCCAGCATTTT. Protein sequence: CASSFTGTGNQPQHF. The rearrangement links TRBV5-5 to TRBJ1-5; 7 bases are shared with TRBD1. Germline values: CDR1 SGHKS, CDR2 YYEKEE (reference sequence). Germline trimming cut 2 bases from V and 2 bases from J; bases unmatched to any gene: 4. The CDR3 covers 15 residues.